This entry is about one TCR beta chain. The sample originates from a study of blood T cell repertoires in COVID-19. Clones were read by immunoSEQ multiplex PCR, and TCRdb kept only the in-frame ones, dropping some. The sample holds around 130,000 clones; 65% to 90% are singletons and the top ten take less than 2.5%. V was clipped by 5 bases and J by 3 bases, with 8 bases between them. CDR1 SEHNR and CDR2 FQNEAQ come from the germline V gene (reference sequence). The CDR3 totals 13 residues. The clonotype was recovered from a woman aged 45-59 years who had recovered from COVID-19. The V call is TRBV7-9, the J call TRBJ1-5; D gene ambiguous. The source material was PBMCs or T cells enriched from blood (not recorded which). The CDR3 bases are TGTGCCAGCAGCCCAGACACCAATCAGCCCCAGCATTTT. Its translation is CASSPDTNQPQHF.